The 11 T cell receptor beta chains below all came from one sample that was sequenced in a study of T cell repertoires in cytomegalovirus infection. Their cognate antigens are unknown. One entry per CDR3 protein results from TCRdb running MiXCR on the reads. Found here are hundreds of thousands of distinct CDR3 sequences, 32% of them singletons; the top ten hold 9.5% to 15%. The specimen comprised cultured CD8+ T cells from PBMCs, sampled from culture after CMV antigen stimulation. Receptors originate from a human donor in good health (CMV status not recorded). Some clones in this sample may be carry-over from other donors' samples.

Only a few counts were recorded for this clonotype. This chain's CDR3 is CASRHSGRTATNYGYTF. The CDR3 DNA follows: TGTGCCAGCAGACACTCGGGTAGAACGGCAACTAACTATGGCTACACCTTC. The genes are TRBV28 and TRBJ1-2; D ambiguous. Looked up from germline, CDR1 is MDHEN and CDR2 is SYDVKM. The CDR3 length is 17 residues. The V end lost 6 bases, the J end lost 0 bases, and 20 bases lay between the germline ends.

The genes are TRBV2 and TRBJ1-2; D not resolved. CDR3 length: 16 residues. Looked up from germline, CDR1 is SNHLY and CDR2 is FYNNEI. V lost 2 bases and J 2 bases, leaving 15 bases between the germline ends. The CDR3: CASSELIGGRNYGYTF. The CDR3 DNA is TGTGCCAGCAGTGAATTAATTGGCGGTCGGAACTATGGCTACACCTTC. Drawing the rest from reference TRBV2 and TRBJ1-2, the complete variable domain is EPEVTQTPSHQVTQMGQEVILRCVPISNHLYFYWYRQILGQKVEFLVSFYNNEISEKSEIFDDQFSVERPDGSNFTLKIRSTKLEDSAMYFCASSELIGGRNYGYTFGSGTRLTVV.

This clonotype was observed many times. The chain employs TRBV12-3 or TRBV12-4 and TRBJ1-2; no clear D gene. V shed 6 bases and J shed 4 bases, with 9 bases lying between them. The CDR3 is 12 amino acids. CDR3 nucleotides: TGTGCCAGCAGCCAGGATCCCTATGGCTACACCTTC. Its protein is CASSQDPYGYTF.

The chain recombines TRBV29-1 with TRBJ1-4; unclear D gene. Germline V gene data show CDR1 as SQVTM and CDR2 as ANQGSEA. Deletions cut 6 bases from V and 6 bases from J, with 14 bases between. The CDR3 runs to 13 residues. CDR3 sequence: CSVPWGGDEKLFF. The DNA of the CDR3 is TGCAGCGTCCCGTGGGGTGGGGATGAAAAACTGTTTTTT.

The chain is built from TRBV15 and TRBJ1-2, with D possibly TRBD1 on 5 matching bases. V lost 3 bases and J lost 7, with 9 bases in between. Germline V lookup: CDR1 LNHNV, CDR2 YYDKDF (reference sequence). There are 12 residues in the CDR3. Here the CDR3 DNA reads TGTGCCACCAGCAGGCAGGGTGTTGGCTACACCTTC. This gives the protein CATSRQGVGYTF.

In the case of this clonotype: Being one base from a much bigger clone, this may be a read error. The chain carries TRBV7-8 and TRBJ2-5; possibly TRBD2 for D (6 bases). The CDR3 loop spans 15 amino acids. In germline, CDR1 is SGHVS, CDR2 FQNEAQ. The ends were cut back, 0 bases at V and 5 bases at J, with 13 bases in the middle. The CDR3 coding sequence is TGTGCCAGCAGCTTAGCCCGGGGGTCGGTGGAGACCCAGTACTTC. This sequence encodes CASSLARGSVETQYF.

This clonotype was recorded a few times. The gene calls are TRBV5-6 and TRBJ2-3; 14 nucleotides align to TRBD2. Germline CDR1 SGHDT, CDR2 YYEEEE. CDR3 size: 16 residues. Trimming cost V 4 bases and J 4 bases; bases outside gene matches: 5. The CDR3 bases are TGTGCCAGCAGCCAACCGGGACTAGCGGGGGCAGATACGCAGTATTTT. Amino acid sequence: CASSQPGLAGADTQYF.

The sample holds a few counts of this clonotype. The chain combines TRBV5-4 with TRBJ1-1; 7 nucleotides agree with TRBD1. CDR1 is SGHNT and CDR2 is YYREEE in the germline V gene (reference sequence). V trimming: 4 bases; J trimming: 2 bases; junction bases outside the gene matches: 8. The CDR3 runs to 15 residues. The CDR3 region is CASSKRTGPNTEAFF. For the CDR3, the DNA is TGTGCCAGCAGCAAACGGACAGGACCCAACACTGAAGCTTTCTTT.

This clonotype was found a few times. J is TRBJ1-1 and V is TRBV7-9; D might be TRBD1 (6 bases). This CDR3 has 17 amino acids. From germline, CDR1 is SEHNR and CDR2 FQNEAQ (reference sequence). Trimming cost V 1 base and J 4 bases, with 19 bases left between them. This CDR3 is CASSLEGIRTGFTEAFF. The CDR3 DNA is TGTGCCAGCAGCTTAGAGGGAATACGAACAGGGTTCACTGAAGCTTTCTTT.

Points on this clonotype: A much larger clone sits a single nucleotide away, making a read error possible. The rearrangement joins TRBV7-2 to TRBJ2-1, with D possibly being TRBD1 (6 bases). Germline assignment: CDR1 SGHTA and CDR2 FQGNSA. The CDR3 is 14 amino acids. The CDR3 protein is CASSPPDSYNEQIF. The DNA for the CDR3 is TGTGCCAGCAGCCCCCCGGACAGTTACAATGAGCAGATCTTC.

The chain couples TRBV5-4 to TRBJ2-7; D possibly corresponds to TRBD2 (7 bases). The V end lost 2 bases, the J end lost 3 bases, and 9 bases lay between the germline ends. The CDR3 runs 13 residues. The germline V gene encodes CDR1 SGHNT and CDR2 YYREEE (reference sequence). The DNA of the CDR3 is TGTGCCAGCAGCTTTAGGGGGGGCTACGAGCAGTACGTC. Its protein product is CASSFRGGYEQYV.